This is a list of T cell receptor beta chains from one sample in a study of cytomegalovirus exposure and HLA in healthy donors. Sequencing was performed with immunoSEQ multiplex PCR; in TCRdb, only in-frame clones are kept and a portion is missing. The table lists 100,000 to 150,000 clones, approximately 72% of them singletons, with roughly 1.4% in the top ten. The sequenced sample consisted of PBMCs. The receptors derive from a man younger than 30 in good health and CMV-seronegative. Each CDR3 is given with its conserved first and last residue. A D gene is named only where the DNA matches it firmly. Size is stated for part of the rows, as once, few or many counts, or as a class when the clone is expanded.

V,size,D,J,CDR3,DNA
TRBV6-1,-,-,TRBJ2-7,CASREPGSRSGF,TGTGCCAGCAGAGAACCGGGCTCTCGGTCGGGGTTC
TRBV5-4,-,TRBD1,TRBJ1-5,CASSLRGRDQPQHF,TGTGCCAGCAGCCTTAGGGGGCGGGACCAGCCCCAGCATTTT
TRBV27,-,TRBD2,TRBJ2-2,CASNFLAGANTGELFF,TGTGCCAGCAATTTCCTAGCGGGGGCTAACACCGGGGAGCTGTTTTTT
TRBV27,-,-,TRBJ1-1,CASSLEMNTEAFF,TGTGCCAGCAGTTTGGAGATGAACACTGAAGCTTTCTTT
TRBV7-2,few,TRBD2,TRBJ2-5,CASSIPWTSGQETQYF,TGTGCCAGCAGCATCCCCTGGACTAGCGGGCAAGAGACCCAGTACTTC
TRBV28,-,TRBD2,TRBJ2-1,CASSSLAGGNEQFF,TGTGCCAGCAGTAGTCTAGCGGGTGGCAATGAGCAGTTCTTC
TRBV28,-,-,TRBJ2-7,CASSPPEAWVYEQYF,TGTGCCAGCAGCCCCCCAGAGGCTTGGGTCTACGAGCAGTACTTC
TRBV27,-,TRBD1,TRBJ1-2,CASRITGGPCGYTF,TGTGCCAGCAGAATTACAGGGGGGCCTTGTGGCTACACCTTC
TRBV7-8,once,-,TRBJ1-2,CARSSSTEPVGDGYTF,TGTGCCCGCAGCTCCTCAACCGAGCCGGTAGGGGATGGCTACACCTTC
TRBV28,-,-,TRBJ2-2,CASRLANTGELFF,TGTGCCAGTAGACTAGCGAACACCGGGGAGCTGTTTTTT
TRBV29-1,-,-,TRBJ2-3,CSLYRGTDTQYF,TGCAGTTTATACAGAGGCACAGATACGCAGTATTTT
TRBV7-9,few,TRBD1,TRBJ2-7,CASAQGTATYEQYF,TGTGCCAGCGCACAGGGGACCGCGACCTACGAGCAGTACTTC
TRBV27,few,TRBD2,TRBJ2-7,CASSSLRLAQRHEQYF,TGTGCCAGCAGTTCCCTTCGACTAGCTCAGCGGCACGAGCAGTACTTC
TRBV6-1,-,-,TRBJ2-7,CASSEAGGRYEQYF,TGTGCCAGCAGTGAAGCGGGGGGGCGGTACGAGCAGTACTTC
TRBV5-4,-,TRBD2,TRBJ2-2,CASSPGLAGLYTGELFF,TGTGCCAGCAGCCCGGGACTAGCGGGTTTGTACACCGGGGAGCTGTTTTTT
TRBV5-5,-,-,TRBJ2-2,CASSLDRGGELFF,TGTGCCAGCAGCCTCGACCGCGGCGGGGAGCTGTTTTTT
TRBV10-1,once,TRBD2,TRBJ2-1,CASSPGGSYNEQFF,TGCGCCAGCAGCCCCGGGGGGTCCTACAATGAGCAGTTCTTC